This T cell receptor beta chain was found in a study of blood T cell repertoires in COVID-19. As for the study in general: Whether acute or convalescent, the COVID-19 samples came from the United States, Italy and Spain.

CDR1 and CDR2 (germline): SGHRS, YFSETQ. The CDR3 contains 14 residues. V was clipped by 2 bases and J by 0 bases, with 5 bases between them. The data were produced by immunoSEQ multiplex PCR, yet TCRdb's version contains in-frame clones alone and is incomplete. The sample has more than 250,000 clones, more than 75% seen once; the top ten hold 5.3%. Participants' reported clinical history set cohort assignment. The sequencing sample was made of PBMCs or T cells enriched from blood (not recorded which). V usage is TRBV5-1 and J usage is TRBJ2-2; the D is unclear. This clonotype was obtained from a woman aged 25-40 years who had recovered from COVID-19. As DNA, the CDR3 is TGCGCCAGCAGCTTTGCAGCGAACACCGGGGAGCTGTTTTTT. Translation: CASSFAANTGELFF.